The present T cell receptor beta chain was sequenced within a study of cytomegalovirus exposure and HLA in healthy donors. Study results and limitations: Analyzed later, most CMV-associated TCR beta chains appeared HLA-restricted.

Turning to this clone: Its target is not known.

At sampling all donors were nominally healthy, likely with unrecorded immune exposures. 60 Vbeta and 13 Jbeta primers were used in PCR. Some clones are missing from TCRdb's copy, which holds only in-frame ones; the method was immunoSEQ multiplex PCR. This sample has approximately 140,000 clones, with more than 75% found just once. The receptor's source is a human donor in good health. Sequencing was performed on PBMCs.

CDR3 in amino acids: CASSDLRQGLTYEQYF. DNA of the CDR3: TGTGCCAGCAGTGATCTTCGGCAGGGACTAACCTACGAGCAGTACTTC. The V call is TRBV25-1, the J call TRBJ2-7; TRBD2 matches at 7 bases. V shed 3 bases and J 2 bases; nucleotides not matched to a gene: 10. Germline V gives CDR1 MGHDK, CDR2 SYGVNS. This CDR3 has 16 amino acids.